Sequencing of this T cell receptor beta chain was carried out in a study of T cell responses to AZD1222 COVID-19 vaccine (dated by TCRdb to the early 2020s). At the level of the whole study: TCR sequencing was performed for roughly 250 trial participants, of whom 200 to 210 were given two doses of AZD1222 and around 25 were given two doses of MenACWY control vaccine. Enrollment into the trials was organized by age into subgroups of 18-55, 56-69 and 70-plus years, and those subgroups contained roughly 150, 30 and 60 TCR-sequenced participants, respectively. The paper's findings and limits, for the study overall: Because no day 14 peak-response samples were available, repertoires were characterized only after the peak T cell response. Nearly half of unique spike-specific TCRs reportedly recognized epitopes outside regions mutated in the B.1.351 and B.1.1.7 variants. Only a handful of AZD1222 recipients were SARS-CoV-2 seropositive at baseline, limiting conclusions about previously exposed vaccinees. The whole spike protein was spanned by vaccine-associated CD4 TCRs, and dominant responses were seen in regions 160-218 and 743-854. After two AZD1222 doses, both the breadth and the depth of spike-specific TCRs were significantly higher than at day 0 and than in MenACWY recipients. Participants were mostly white British and included more females than males, and it was suggested by the authors that clonal diversity may have been underestimated. The 56-69-year group was small, and its depth increase did not reach significance, likely because of low power.

About this clone itself: Which antigen it targets is not known. The record has no base qualities; no much larger clone is one base away.

V is clipped by 2 bases and J by 5 bases, and the sequence between their germline boundaries is 22 bases long. Measured from the cysteine to the phenylalanine, the CDR3 is 17 residues long. Just CDR3 DNA is preserved here, 51 bases in frame from base 1. CDR1 and CDR2, looked up from the germline V gene (reference sequence), are PRHDT and FYEKMQ. The CDR3 regions of human TCRbeta chains were analyzed by immunosequencing. The original methods were these. Repertoire TCRs were checked for matches against a reference library of SARS-CoV-2-specific TCRs that had been generated using the MIRA antigen-specificity platform. Breadth was defined as the fraction of unique TCRs that were SARS-CoV-2-associated, and depth was defined as the fraction of total T cells that were SARS-CoV-2-associated. Each spike-specific TCR was assigned to its reactive spike region and to a CD4 or CD8 class using the MIRA data. Log10-transformed breadth and depth values were compared by one-way ANOVA with Sidak's multiple comparisons tests. In TCRdb, the immuneACCESS table is reduced to in-frame sequences with V and J assigned. These tables do not hold every clone; where another copy was compared, an unresolved V gene accounts for under half, and the others remain unexplained. That table gives V, J and clone size, and the DNA gave D and trimming. For this sample there are fewer than 100,000 clones; about 88% appear just once. The ten largest clones represent more than 13% of the sample.

The label giving this sample's time point can be read as: about 28 days (+/-7) after the second vaccine dose. AZD1222 recipients with second doses at about 4 weeks or about 12 weeks were pooled, because spike-specific TCR depth and breadth did not differ between schedules. Vaccinee samples came from UK trials COV001 and COV002, including a single-blind randomized controlled phase 2/3 trial of AZD1222 (ChAdOx1 nCoV-19) in healthy adults. For TCRbeta chain sequencing, PBMC samples from trial participants were taken at day 0 and at day 28 after the second dose. The chain uses TRBV13 and TRBJ2-7; the D gene is possibly TRBD1 or TRBD2, with 5 bases matching each. The material sequenced was peripheral blood, taken 28 days after the second AZD1222 dose. This sequence was found in an adult who received the AZD1222 COVID-19 vaccine. CDR3 sequence: CASSLLSGPGRRHEQYF. The sequenced DNA: TGTGCCAGCAGCTTATTATCGGGGCCAGGAAGGCGACACGAGCAGTACTTC.